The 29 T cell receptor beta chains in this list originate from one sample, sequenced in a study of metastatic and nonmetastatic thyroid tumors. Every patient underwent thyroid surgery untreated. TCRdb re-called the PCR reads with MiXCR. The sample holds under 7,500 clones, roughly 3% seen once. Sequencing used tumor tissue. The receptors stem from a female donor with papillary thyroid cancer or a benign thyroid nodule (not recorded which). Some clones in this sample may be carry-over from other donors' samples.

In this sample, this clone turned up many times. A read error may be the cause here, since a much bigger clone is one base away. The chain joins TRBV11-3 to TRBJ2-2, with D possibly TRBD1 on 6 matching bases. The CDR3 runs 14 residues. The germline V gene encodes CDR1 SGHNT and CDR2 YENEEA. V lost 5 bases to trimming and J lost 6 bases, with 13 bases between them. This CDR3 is CASSPGTGPGELFF. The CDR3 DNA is TGTGCCAGCAGCCCTGGAACAGGGCCCGGGGAGCTGTTTTTT.

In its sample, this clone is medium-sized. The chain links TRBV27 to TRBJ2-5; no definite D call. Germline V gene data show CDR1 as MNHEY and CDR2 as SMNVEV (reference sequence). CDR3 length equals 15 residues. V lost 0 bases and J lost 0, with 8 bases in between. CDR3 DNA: TGTGCCAGCAGTTTATCGTGGCAGCACCAAGAGACCCAGTACTTC. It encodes CASSLSWQHQETQYF.

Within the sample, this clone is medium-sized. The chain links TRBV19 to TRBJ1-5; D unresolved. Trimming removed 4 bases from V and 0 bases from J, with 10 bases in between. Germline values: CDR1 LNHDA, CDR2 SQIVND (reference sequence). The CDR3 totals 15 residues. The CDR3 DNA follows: TGTGCCAGTAGTACTCCAGAATTTAGCAATCAGCCCCAGCATTTT. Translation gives CASSTPEFSNQPQHF.

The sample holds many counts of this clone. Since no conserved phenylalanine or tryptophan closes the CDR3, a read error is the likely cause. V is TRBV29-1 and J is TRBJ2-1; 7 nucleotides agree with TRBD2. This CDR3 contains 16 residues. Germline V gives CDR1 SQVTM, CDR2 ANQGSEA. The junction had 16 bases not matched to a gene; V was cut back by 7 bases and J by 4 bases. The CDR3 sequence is CSASGTMGGIYNEQFV. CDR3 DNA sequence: TGCAGCGCATCCGGGACCATGGGAGGGATTTACAATGAGCAGTTCGTC.

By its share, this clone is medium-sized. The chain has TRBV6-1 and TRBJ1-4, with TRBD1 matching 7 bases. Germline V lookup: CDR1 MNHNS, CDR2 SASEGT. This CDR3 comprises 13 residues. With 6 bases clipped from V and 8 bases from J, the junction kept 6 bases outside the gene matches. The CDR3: CASRGTVEEKLFF. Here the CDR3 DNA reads TGTGCCAGCAGAGGGACAGTCGAAGAAAAACTGTTTTTT.

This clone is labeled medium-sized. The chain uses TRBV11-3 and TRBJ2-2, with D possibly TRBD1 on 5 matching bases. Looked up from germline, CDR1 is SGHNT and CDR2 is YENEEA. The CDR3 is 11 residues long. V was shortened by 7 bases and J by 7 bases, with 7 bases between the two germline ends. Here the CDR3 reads CASMQGGELFF. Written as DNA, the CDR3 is TGTGCCAGCATGCAGGGCGGGGAGCTGTTTTTT. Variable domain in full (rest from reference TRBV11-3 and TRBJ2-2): EAGVVQSPRYKIIEKKQPVAFWCNPISGHNTLYWYLQNLGQGPELLIRYENEEAVDDSQLPKDRFSAERLKGVDSTLKIQPAELGDSAVYLCASMQGGELFFGEGSRLTVL.

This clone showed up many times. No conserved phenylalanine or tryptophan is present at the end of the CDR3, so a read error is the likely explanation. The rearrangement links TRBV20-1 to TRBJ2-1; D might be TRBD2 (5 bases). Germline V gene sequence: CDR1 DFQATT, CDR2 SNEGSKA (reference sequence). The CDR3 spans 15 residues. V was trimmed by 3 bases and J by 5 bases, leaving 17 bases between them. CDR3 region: CSASRPSGFNNEQFV. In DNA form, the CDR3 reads TGCAGTGCTAGTCGTCCCTCGGGATTCAACAATGAGCAGTTCGTC.

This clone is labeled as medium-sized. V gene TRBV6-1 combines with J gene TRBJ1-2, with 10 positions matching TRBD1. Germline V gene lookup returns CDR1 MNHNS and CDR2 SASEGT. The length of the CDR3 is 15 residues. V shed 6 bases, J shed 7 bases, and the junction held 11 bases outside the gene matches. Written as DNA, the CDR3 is TGTGCCAGCAGCGGACAGGGGGGCCGGGGAAGTGGCTACACCTTC. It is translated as CASSGQGGRGSGYTF.

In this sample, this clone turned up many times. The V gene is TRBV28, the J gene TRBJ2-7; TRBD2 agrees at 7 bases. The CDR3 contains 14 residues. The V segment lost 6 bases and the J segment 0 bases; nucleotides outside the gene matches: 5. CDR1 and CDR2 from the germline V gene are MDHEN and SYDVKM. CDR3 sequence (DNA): TGTGCCAGCAGCGAACGGGACTACTCCTACGAGCAGTACTTC. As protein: CASSERDYSYEQYF.

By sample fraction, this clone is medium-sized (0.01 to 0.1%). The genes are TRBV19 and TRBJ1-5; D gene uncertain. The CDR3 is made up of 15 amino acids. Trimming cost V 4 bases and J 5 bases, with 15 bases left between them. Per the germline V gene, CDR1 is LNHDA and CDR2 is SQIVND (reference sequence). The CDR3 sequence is CASSTRPDGYQPQHF. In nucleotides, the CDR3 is TGTGCCAGTAGTACCCGCCCTGACGGCTATCAGCCCCAGCATTTT.

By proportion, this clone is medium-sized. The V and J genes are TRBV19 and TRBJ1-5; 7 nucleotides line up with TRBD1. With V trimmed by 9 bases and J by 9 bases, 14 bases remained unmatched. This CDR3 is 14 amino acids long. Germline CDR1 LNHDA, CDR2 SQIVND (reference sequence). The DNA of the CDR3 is TGTGCCAGCACAACCGGGACAGCCATGGGGCCCCAGCATTTT. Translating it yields CASTTGTAMGPQHF.

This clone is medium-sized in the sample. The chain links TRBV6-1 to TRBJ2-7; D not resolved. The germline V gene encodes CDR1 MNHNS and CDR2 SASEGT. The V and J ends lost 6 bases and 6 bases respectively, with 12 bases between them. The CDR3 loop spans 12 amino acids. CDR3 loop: CASRPHASEQYF. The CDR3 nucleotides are TGTGCCAGCAGACCCCATGCCTCCGAGCAGTACTTC.

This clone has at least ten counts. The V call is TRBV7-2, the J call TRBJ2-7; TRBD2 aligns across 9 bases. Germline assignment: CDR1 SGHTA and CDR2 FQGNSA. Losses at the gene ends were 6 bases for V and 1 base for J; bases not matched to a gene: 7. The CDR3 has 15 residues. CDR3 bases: TGTGCCAGCAGTAGTAGCGGGGGCGGATCCTACGAGCAGTACTTC. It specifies CASSSSGGGSYEQYF.

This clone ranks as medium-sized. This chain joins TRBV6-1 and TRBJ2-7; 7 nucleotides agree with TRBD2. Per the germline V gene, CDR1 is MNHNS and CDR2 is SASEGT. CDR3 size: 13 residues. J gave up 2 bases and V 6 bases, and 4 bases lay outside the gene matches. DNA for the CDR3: TGTGCCAGCAGCGCGGGGGTCCCCTACGAGCAGTACTTC. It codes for CASSAGVPYEQYF.

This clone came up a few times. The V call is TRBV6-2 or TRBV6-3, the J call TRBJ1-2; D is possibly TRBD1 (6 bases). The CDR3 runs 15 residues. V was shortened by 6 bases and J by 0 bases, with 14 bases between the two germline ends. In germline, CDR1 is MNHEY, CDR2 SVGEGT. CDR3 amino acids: CASRTGQLTNYGYTF. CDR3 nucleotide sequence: TGTGCCAGCAGGACTGGACAGCTAACTAACTATGGCTACACCTTC.

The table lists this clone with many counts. CDR3 protein: CASTHAASGHSYEQYF. CDR3 DNA sequence: TGTGCCAGCACCCACGCGGCTAGCGGGCACTCCTACGAGCAGTACTTC. The chain carries TRBV6-1 and TRBJ2-7; 8 bases agree with TRBD2. CDR1 MNHNS and CDR2 SASEGT come from the germline V gene. This CDR3 is built from 16 residues. Trimming cost V 7 bases and J 0 bases; bases outside gene matches: 11.

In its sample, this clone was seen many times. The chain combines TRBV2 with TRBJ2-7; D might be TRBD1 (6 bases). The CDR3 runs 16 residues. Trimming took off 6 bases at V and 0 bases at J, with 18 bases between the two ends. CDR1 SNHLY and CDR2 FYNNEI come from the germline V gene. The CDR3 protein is CASSVTDRSSSYEQYF. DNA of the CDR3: TGTGCCAGCAGCGTAACTGACAGGAGCAGCTCCTACGAGCAGTACTTC.

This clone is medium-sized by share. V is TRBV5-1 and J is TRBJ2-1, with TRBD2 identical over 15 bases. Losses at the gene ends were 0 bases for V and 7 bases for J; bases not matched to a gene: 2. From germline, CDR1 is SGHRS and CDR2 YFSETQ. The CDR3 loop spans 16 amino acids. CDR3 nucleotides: TGCGCCAGCAGCTTGGCCGGACTAGCGGGAGGGAATGAGCAGTTCTTC. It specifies CASSLAGLAGGNEQFF.

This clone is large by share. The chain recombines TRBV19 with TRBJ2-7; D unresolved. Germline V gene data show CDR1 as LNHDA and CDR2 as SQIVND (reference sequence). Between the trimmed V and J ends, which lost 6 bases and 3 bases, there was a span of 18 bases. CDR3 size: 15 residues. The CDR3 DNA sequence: TGTGCCAGTAGCCTCATGGCCGCTCGGAGCTACGAGCAGTACTTC. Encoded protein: CASSLMAARSYEQYF. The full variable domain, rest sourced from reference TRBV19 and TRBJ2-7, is DGGITQSPKYLFRKEGQNVTLSCEQNLNHDAMYWYRQDPGQGLRLIYYSQIVNDFQKGDIAEGYSVSREKKESFPLTVTSAQKNPTAFYLCASSLMAARSYEQYFGPGTRLTVT.

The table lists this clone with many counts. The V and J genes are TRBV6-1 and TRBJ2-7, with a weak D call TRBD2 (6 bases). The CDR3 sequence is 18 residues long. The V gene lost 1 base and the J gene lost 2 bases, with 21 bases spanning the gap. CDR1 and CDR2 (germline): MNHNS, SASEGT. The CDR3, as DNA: TGTGCCAGCAGTGAAGGCAGCTCAATTAGCGGAGGCCCCTACGAGCAGTACTTC. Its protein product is CASSEGSSISGGPYEQYF.

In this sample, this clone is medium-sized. CDR3 region: CASSIRQGEAFF. For the CDR3, the DNA is TGTGCCAGTAGTATAAGACAGGGGGAAGCTTTCTTT. The rearrangement uses TRBV19 and TRBJ1-1; 8 nucleotides align to TRBD1. Germline V gene sequence: CDR1 LNHDA, CDR2 SQIVND (reference sequence). The CDR3 covers 12 residues. Losses at the gene ends were 2 bases for V and 8 bases for J; bases not matched to a gene: 1.

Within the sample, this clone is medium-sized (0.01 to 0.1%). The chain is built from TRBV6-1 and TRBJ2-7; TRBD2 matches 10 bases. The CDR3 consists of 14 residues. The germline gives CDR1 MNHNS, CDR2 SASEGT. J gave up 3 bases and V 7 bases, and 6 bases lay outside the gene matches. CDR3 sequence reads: CASTASGSVYEQYF. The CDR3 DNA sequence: TGTGCCAGCACCGCTAGCGGGAGTGTCTACGAGCAGTACTTC.

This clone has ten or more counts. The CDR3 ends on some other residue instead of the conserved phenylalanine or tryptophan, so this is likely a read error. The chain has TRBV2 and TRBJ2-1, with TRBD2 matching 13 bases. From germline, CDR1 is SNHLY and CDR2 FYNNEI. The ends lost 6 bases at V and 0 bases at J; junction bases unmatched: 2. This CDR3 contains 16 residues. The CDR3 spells CASRRTSGGSYNEQFV. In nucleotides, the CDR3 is TGTGCCAGCAGGCGGACTAGCGGGGGCTCCTACAATGAGCAGTTCGTC.

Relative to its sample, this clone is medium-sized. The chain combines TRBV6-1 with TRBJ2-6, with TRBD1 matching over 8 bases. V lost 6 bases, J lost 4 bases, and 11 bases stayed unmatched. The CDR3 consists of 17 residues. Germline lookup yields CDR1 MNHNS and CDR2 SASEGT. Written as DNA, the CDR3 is TGTGCCAGCAGAGAGGACAGGGAAACGTCCGGGGCCAACGTCCTGACTTTC. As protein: CASREDRETSGANVLTF.

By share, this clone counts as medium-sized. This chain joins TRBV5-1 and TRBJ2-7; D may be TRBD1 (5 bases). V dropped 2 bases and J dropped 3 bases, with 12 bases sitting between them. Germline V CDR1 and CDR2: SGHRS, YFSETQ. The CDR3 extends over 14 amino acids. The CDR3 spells CASSLGQSFYEQYF. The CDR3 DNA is TGCGCCAGCAGCTTAGGACAATCCTTCTACGAGCAGTACTTC.

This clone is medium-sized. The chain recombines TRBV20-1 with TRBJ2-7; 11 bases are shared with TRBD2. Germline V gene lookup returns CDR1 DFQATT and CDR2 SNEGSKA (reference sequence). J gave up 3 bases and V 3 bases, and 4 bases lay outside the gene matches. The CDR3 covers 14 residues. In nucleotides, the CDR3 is TGCAGTGCTAGGGGAGGGACTAGCGGCTACGAGCAGTACTTC. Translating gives CSARGGTSGYEQYF.

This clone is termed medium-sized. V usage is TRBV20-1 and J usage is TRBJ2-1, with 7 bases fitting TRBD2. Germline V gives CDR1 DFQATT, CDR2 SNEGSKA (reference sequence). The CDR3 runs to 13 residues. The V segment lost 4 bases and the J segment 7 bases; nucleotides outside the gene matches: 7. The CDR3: CSAMAGVGNEQFF. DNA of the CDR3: TGCAGTGCTATGGCGGGAGTAGGGAATGAGCAGTTCTTC.

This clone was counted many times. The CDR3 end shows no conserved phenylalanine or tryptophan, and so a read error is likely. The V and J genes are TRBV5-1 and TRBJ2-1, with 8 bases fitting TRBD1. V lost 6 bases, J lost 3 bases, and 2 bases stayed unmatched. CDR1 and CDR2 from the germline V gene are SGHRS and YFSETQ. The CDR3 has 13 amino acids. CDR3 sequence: CASTGTGYNEQFV. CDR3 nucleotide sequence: TGCGCCAGCACTGGGACAGGCTACAATGAGCAGTTCGTC.

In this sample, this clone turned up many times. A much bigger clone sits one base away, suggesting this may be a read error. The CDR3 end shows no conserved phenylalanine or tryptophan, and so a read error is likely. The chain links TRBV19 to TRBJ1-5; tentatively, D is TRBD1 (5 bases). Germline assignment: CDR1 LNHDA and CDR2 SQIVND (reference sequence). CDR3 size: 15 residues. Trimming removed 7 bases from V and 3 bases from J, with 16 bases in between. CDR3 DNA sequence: TGTGCCAGTACCCCTACGGGGGACTACAATCAGCCCCAGCATCTT. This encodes CASTPTGDYNQPQHL.